A single sample gave rise to the 10 T cell receptor beta chains below, sequenced in a study of CD8+ T cells in alopecia areata. Combined cutaneous lymph node cells underwent sorting by CD4, CD8alpha, NKG2D, NKG2ACE and additional markers. Investigators isolated RNA and reverse transcribed it into cDNA to act as the sequencing template. Profiling relied on immunoSEQ multiplex PCR, and the TCRdb table lists in-frame clones only, not all of them. The profile covers under 350,000 clones, none occurring a single time. Specimen: CD4+ T cells sorted from a lymph node. These receptors were obtained from a C3H/HeJ mouse with alopecia areata. For this strain, the MHC haplotype corresponds to H2-k.

A word on this clone: Germline and genes: mouse. The read falls 4 residues short of the CDR3 end, and the missing part is taken from the germline J gene. At the DNA level, this CDR3 is encoded by other sequences in the same sample as well. The chain is built from TRBV5 and TRBJ1-2; possibly TRBD1 for D (5 bases). Germline CDR1 LGHNA, CDR2 YNLKQL (reference sequence). The CDR3 loop spans 15 amino acids. V lost 0 bases to trimming and J lost 0 bases, with 8 bases between them. The CDR3 sequence: CASSQDWGANSDYTF. The part of the CDR3 DNA that was read is TGTGCCAGCAGCCAAGATTGGGGGGCAAACTCC.

Points on this clone: These gene names are mouse names. The read ends 4 residues before the CDR3 terminus; that terminus is restored from the germline J gene. This chain links TRBV13-1 with TRBJ1-1; D might be TRBD1 (5 bases). CDR1 NSHNY and CDR2 SYGAGN come from the germline V gene. V was clipped by 3 bases and J by 0 bases, with 15 bases between them. This CDR3 is built from 16 residues. Incomplete CDR3 DNA: TGTGCCAGCAGTGGGTCCCGACAGCGTCCAAACACA. Translating it yields CASSGSRQRPNT. In full, the CDR3 reads CASSGSRQRPNTEVFF.

This clone was seen repeatedly, ten times or more. Each gene name is a mouse one. Read coverage stops 4 residues before the CDR3 terminus; the germline J gene supplies the remainder. The genes are TRBV17 and TRBJ2-2; 13 bases fit TRBD2. The CDR3 is 18 residues long. CDR1 and CDR2 from the germline V gene are MNHDT and YYDKIL. Unmatched junction bases numbered 4, after V lost 1 base and J lost 2 bases. The part of the CDR3 DNA that was read is TGTGCTAGCAGTAGAGTGGACTGGGGGGGCCGTAACACCGGG. Its translation: CASSRVDWGGRNTG. The whole CDR3 region reads CASSRVDWGGRNTGQLYF.

This clone was recorded a few times. Mouse germline and gene names are used. The read finishes 4 residues shy of the CDR3 end, and the germline J gene is used to complete it. This chain uses TRBV31 with TRBJ2-1, with 8 bases fitting TRBD2. CDR1 GKSSPN and CDR2 SITVG come from the germline V gene. The CDR3 has 12 residues. The V gene end was trimmed by 3 bases and the J gene end by 5 bases; junction bases not matched to a gene: 0. This chain's CDR3 is CAWRLGDAEQFF. CDR3 DNA, as far as it was read: TGTGCCTGGAGACTGGGGGATGCT.

This clone appeared a few times. The gene names given are mouse names. The CDR3 end is not reached by the read, which stops 4 residues before it; the germline J gene fills it in. This specimen includes other DNA sequences encoding the same CDR3. The chain employs TRBV19 and TRBJ2-3, with a possible D match to TRBD2 (7 bases). The CDR3 length is 14 residues. The ends were cut back, 4 bases at V and 1 base at J, with 10 bases in the middle. The germline V gene encodes CDR1 FNHDT and CDR2 SITEND (reference sequence). CDR3 loop: CASSRGAGAETLYF. Incomplete CDR3 DNA: TGTGCCAGCAGTCGGGGGGCTGGTGCAGAA.

Turning to this clone: Genes and germline are mouse. With the read ending 4 residues before the CDR3 end, the germline J gene is used to fill in that end. The same CDR3 can be traced to other DNA sequences in this sample. The chain recombines TRBV12-1 with TRBJ1-2, with 10 nucleotides matching TRBD1. The J segment lost 0 bases and the V segment lost 0 bases, leaving 0 bases of the junction unmatched. The germline V gene has CDR1 SGHSN and CDR2 HYEKVE. The CDR3 is 15 amino acids. CDR3: CASSLGQGANSDYTF. The part of the CDR3 DNA that was read is TGTGCCAGCTCTCTCGGACAGGGGGCAAACTCC. Using reference TRBV12-1 and TRBJ1-2 for the parts outside the CDR3, the full variable domain is DSGVVQSPRHIIKEKGGRSVLTCIPISGHSNVVWYQQTLGKELKFLIQHYEKVERDKGFLPSRFSVQQFDDYHSEMNMSALELEDSAMYFCASSLGQGANSDYTFGSGTRLLVI.

Regarding this clone: Gene names follow the mouse nomenclature. The missing CDR3 end, 4 residues past where the read stops, is filled in from the germline J gene. The chain couples TRBV13-1 to TRBJ1-1; 10 bases match TRBD1. The CDR3 is made up of 14 amino acids. V lost 5 bases, J lost 4 bases, and 5 bases stayed unmatched. Germline assignment: CDR1 NSHNY and CDR2 SYGAGN. The DNA read from the CDR3 is TGTGCCAGCAGCCTCGACAGGGGGCCCACA. Amino acid sequence: CASSLDRGPT. The full CDR3 sequence reads CASSLDRGPTEVFF.

Note on this clone: The germline and genes are mouse ones. The read halts 4 residues ahead of the CDR3 end, with the missing end drawn from the germline J gene. The chain uses TRBV19 and TRBJ2-5; 9 bases align to TRBD1. There are 13 residues in the CDR3. In germline, CDR1 is FNHDT, CDR2 SITEND (reference sequence). The CDR3 bases that were read are TGTGCCAGCAGGGCCGGGACAGGGGAC. Residues: CASRAGTGD. The full CDR3 reads CASRAGTGDTQYF.

This clone has more than one count but fewer than ten. The germline and genes are mouse ones. The read terminates 4 residues before the CDR3 end, so the remaining end is supplied by the germline J gene. The chain combines TRBV13-2 with TRBJ1-2; D may be TRBD1 (6 bases). The CDR3 extends over 16 amino acids. Germline V gene sequence: CDR1 NNHNN, CDR2 SYGAGS (reference sequence). The ends were cut back, 0 bases at V and 1 base at J, with 13 bases in the middle. This CDR3 is CASGDARTAKNSDYTF. Partial CDR3 DNA: TGTGCCAGCGGTGATGCCCGGACAGCCAAAAACTCC.

In this sample, this clone turned up a few times. Gene names are mouse gene names. The CDR3 end falls 4 residues outside the read, so it is completed with the germline J gene. Additional DNA sequences in this sample encode the identical CDR3. The J gene is TRBJ2-1, the V gene TRBV14, with 7 positions matching TRBD1. This CDR3 contains 14 residues. CDR1 is SGHDT and CDR2 is FRDEAV in the germline V gene. Losses at the gene ends were 2 bases for V and 4 bases for J; bases not matched to a gene: 3. The sequenced part of the CDR3 DNA is TGTGCCAGCAGTTTTTGGGACAGTTATGCT. Its protein product is CASSFWDSYA. The full CDR3 protein is CASSFWDSYAEQFF. Full variable domain (outside the CDR3, taken from reference TRBV14 and TRBJ2-1): EAGVTQSPRYAVLQEGQAVSFWCDPISGHDTLYWYQQPRDQGPQLLVYFRDEAVIDNSQLPSDRFSAVRPKGTNSTLKIQSAKQGDTATYLCASSFWDSYAEQFFGPGTRLTVL.